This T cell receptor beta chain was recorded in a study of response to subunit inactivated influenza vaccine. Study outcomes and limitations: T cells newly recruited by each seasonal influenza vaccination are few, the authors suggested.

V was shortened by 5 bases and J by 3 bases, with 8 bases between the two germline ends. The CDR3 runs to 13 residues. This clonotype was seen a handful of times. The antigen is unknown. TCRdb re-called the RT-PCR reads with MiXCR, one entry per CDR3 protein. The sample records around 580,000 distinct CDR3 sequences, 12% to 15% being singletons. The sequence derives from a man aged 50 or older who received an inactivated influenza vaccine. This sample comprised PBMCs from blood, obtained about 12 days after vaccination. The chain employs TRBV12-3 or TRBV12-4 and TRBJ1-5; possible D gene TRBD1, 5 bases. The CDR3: CASSDSPNQPQHF. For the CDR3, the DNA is TGTGCCAGCAGTGACAGCCCCAATCAGCCCCAGCATTTT.